This T cell receptor (beta chain) was obtained from a study of cytomegalovirus exposure and HLA in healthy donors. Study context: T cells numbering about 179 million yielded more than 95 million unique TCR beta sequences in an earlier analysis.

PCR involved 60 Vbeta and 13 Jbeta primers. The assay was immunoSEQ multiplex PCR, and TCRdb's table has in-frame clones only and misses some. The repertoire holds 140,000 or so clones, with about 72% as singletons. Study-wide findings and caveats: Through in vitro validation, three CMV-associated chains were shown to be specific for CMV antigens. Most of the TCR beta V segments (in an earlier analysis) were productive either about 87% or about 30% of the time. According to the study, about 180 TCR beta chains were cytomegalovirus-associated.

On this clone: Its antigen remains unidentified.

The sequenced sample consisted of PBMCs. The clonotype comes from a man aged 40-55 years in good health and CMV-seronegative.

The CDR3, as DNA: TGTGCCAGCAGCTTAGATAGGGCTAGCGGGACCTTATACGAGCAGTACTTC. Translating it yields CASSLDRASGTLYEQYF. The V and J genes are TRBV11-2 and TRBJ2-7, with 9 bases aligning to TRBD2. CDR1 and CDR2 (germline): SGHAT, FQNNGV. The CDR3 loop spans 17 amino acids. The junction had 10 bases not matched to a gene; V was cut back by 0 bases and J by 4 bases. The full variable domain, with the rest looked up from reference TRBV11-2 and TRBJ2-7, is EAGVAQSPRYKIIEKRQSVAFWCNPISGHATLYWYQQILGQGPKLLIQFQNNGVVDDSQLPKDRFSAERLKGVDSTLKIQPAKLEDSAVYLCASSLDRASGTLYEQYFGPGTRLTVT.